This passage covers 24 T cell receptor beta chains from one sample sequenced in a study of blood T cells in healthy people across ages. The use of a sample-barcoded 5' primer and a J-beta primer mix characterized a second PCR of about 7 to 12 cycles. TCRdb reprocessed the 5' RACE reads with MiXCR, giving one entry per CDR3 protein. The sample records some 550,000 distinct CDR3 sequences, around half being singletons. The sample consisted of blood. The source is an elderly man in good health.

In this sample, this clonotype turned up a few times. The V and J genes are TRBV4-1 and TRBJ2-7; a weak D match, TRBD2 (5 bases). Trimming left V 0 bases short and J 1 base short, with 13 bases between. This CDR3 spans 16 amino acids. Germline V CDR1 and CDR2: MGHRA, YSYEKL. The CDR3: CASSQEAQPGSYEQYF. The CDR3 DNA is TGCGCCAGCAGCCAAGAGGCCCAACCGGGGTCCTACGAGCAGTACTTC.

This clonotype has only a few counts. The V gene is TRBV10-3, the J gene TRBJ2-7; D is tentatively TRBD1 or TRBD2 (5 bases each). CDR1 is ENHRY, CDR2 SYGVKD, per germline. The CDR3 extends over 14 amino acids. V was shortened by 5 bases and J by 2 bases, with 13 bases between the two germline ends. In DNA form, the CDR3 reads TGTGCCATCAGTTACCGGGACGGCACCTACGAGCAGTACTTC. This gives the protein CAISYRDGTYEQYF.

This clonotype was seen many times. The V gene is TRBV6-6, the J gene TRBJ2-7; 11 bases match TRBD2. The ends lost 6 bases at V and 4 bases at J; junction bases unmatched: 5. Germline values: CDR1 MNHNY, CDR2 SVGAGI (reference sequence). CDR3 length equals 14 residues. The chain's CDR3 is CASRLAGESYEQYF. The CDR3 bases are TGTGCCAGCAGACTAGCGGGAGAAAGTTACGAGCAGTACTTC.

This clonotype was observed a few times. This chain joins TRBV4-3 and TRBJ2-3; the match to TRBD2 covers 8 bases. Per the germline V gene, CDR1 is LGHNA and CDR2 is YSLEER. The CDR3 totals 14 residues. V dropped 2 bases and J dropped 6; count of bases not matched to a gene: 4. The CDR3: CASSQQRGPDTQYF. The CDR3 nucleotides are TGCGCCAGCAGCCAACAGCGGGGGCCTGATACGCAGTATTTT.

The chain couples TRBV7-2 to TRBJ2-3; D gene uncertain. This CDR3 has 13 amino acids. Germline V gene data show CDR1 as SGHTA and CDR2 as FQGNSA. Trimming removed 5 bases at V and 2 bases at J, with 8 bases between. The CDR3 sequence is CASSTQVTDTQYF. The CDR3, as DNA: TGTGCCAGCAGCACCCAAGTCACAGATACGCAGTATTTT.

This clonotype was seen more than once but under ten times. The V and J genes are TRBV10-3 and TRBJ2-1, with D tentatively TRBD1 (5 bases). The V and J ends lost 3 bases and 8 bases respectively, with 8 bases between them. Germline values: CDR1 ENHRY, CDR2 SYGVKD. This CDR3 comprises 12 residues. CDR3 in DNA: TGTGCCATCAGTGATAGGGGTGATGAGCAGTTCTTC. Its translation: CAISDRGDEQFF.

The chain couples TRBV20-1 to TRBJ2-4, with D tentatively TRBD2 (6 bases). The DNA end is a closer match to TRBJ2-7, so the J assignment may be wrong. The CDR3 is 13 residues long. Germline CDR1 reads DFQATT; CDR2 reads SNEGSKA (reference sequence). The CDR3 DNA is TGCAGTGCTATACGGTCGCCGCGGGGCGAGCAGTACTTC. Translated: CSAIRSPRGEQYF.

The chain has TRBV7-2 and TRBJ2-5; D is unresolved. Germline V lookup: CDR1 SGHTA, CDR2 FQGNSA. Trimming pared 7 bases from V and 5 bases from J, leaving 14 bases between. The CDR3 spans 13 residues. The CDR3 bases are TGTGCCAGCACCCCCGAGGTCGTGGAGACCCAGTACTTC. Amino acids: CASTPEVVETQYF.

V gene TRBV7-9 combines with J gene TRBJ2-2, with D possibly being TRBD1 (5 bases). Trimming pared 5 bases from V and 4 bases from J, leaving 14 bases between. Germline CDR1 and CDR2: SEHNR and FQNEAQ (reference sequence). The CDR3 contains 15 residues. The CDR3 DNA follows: TGTGCCAGCAGCGGCGACAGAGGACGCACCGGGGAGCTGTTTTTT. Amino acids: CASSGDRGRTGELFF.

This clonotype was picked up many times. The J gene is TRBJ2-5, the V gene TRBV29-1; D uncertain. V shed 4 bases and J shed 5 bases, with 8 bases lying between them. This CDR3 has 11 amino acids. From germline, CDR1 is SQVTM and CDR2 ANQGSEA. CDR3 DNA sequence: TGCAGCGTTGGAGATCAGGAGACCCAGTACTTC. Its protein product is CSVGDQETQYF.

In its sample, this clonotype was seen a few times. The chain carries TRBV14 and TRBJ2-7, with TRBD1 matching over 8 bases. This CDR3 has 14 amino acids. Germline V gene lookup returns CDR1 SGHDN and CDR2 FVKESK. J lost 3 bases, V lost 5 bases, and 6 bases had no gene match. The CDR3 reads CASSETGVDYEQYF. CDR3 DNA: TGTGCCAGCAGCGAGACAGGGGTAGACTACGAGCAGTACTTC.

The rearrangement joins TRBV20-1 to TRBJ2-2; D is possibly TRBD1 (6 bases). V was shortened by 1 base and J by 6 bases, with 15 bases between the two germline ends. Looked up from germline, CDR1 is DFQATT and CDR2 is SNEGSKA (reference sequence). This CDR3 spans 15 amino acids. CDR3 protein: CSARAPRGGSGELFF. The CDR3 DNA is TGCAGTGCTAGAGCACCCAGGGGCGGGTCCGGGGAGCTGTTTTTT.

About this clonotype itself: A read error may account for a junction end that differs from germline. In DNA form, the CDR3 reads TGTGCCAGCAGTACAGATGATGGGGCCAACGTCCCGACTTTC. Protein product: CASSTDDGANVPTF. The V call is TRBV7-3, the J call TRBJ2-6; D possibly corresponds to TRBD1 (5 bases). CDR3 length: 14 residues. Germline CDR1 reads SGHTA; CDR2 reads FQGTGA.

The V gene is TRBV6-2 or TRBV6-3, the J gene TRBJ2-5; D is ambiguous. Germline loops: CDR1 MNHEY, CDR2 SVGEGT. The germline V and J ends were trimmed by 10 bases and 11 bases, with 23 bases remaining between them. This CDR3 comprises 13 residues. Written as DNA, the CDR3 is TGTGCCACCCTCGCCCGTCCCCGGAGTGAGCAGTACTTC. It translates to CATLARPRSEQYF.

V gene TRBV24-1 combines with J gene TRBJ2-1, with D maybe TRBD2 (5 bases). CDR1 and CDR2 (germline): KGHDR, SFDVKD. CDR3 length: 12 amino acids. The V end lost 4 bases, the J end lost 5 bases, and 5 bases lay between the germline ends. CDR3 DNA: TGTGCCACCAGTGAGAGGGACAATGAGCAGTTCTTC. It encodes CATSERDNEQFF.

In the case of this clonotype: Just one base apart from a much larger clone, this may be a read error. The CDR3 sequence: CASRQGTGHQPRHF. The CDR3 DNA reads TGTGCCAGCAGGCAAGGGACAGGGCATCAGCCCCGGCATTTT. This rearrangement joins TRBV6-5 to TRBJ1-5; 9 bases match TRBD1. CDR3 length equals 14 residues. Germline V gene data show CDR1 as MNHEY and CDR2 as SVGAGI.

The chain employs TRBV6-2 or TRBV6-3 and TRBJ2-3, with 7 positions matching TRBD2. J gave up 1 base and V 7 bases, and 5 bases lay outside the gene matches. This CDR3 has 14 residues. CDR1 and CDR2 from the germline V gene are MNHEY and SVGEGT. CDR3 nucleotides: TGTGCCAGCAAAAGCGGGGACCGCACAGATACGCAGTATTTT. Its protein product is CASKSGDRTDTQYF.

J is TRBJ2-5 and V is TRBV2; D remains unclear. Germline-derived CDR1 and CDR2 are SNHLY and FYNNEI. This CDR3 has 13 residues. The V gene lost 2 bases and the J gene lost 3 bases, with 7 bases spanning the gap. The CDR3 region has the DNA TGTGCCAGCAGTGAATTCCGGGAAGAGACCCAGTACTTC. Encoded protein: CASSEFREETQYF.

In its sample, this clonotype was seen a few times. The CDR3 nucleotides read TGTGCCACCAGTGACCTAGGAAGCGGGAATACAGATACGCAGTATTTT. Translated, it gives CATSDLGSGNTDTQYF. The chain couples TRBV24-1 to TRBJ2-3; 7 positions agree with TRBD2. CDR3 length: 16 amino acids. V trimming: 4 bases; J trimming: 3 bases; junction bases outside the gene matches: 9. CDR1 is KGHDR, CDR2 SFDVKD, per germline.

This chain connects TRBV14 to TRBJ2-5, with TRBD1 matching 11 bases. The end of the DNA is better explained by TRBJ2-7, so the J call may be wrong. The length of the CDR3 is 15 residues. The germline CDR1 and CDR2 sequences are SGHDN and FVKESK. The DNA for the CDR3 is TGTGCCAGCAGCCAACCGGGACAGGGGGCCTACGAGCAGTACTTC. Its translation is CASSQPGQGAYEQYF.

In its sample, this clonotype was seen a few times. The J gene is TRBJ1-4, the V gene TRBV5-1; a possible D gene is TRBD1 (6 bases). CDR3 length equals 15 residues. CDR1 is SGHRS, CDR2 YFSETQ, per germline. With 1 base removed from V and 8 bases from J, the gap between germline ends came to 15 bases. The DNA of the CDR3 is TGCGCCAGCAGCTTGTCTGTCTCCCAGGGGGAAAAACTGTTTTTT. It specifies CASSLSVSQGEKLFF.

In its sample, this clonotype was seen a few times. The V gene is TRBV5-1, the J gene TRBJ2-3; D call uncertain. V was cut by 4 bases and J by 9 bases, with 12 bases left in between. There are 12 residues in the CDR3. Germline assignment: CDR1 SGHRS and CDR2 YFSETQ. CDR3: CASSPDAGTQYF. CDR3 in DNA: TGCGCCAGCAGCCCGGACGCCGGGACGCAGTATTTT. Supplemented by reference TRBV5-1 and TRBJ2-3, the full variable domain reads KAGVTQTPRYLIKTRGQQVTLSCSPISGHRSVSWYQQTPGQGLQFLFEYFSETQRNKGNFPGRFSGRQFSNSRSEMNVSTLELGDSALYLCASSPDAGTQYFGPGTRLTVL.

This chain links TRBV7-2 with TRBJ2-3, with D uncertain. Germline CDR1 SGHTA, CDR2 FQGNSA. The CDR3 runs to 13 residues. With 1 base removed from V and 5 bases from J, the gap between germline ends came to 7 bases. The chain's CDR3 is CASSLVARDTQYF. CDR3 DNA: TGTGCCAGCAGCTTAGTAGCCAGAGATACGCAGTATTTT.

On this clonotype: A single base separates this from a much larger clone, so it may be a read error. Here the CDR3 DNA reads TGTGCCAGCAGCAACTCCAATGAGCAGTACTTC. Translated: CASSNSNEQYF. V and J are TRBV6-5 and TRBJ2-5; D gene uncertain. The V gene lost 6 bases and the J gene lost 11 bases, with 13 bases spanning the gap. The germline CDR1 and CDR2 sequences are MNHEY and SVGAGI. CDR3 length: 11 amino acids.